Shown below are 12 T cell receptor beta chains from a single sample sequenced in a study of blood T cell repertoires in COVID-19. Here immunoSEQ multiplex PCR was the method, and the copy in TCRdb shows in-frame clones only, minus some. The sample consists of about 41,000 clones, about 85% of them appearing once. The sample was peripheral blood. Receptor source: a man aged 55 to 69 with acute or convalescent COVID-19.

The chain joins TRBV11-2 to TRBJ1-1; perhaps TRBD1 as D (5 bases). The V gene's germline CDR1 is SGHAT and CDR2 FQNNGV. This CDR3 is built from 15 residues. Trimming removed 5 bases at V and 4 bases at J, with 17 bases between. The CDR3 sequence is CASSASTGFLTEAFF. Written as DNA, the CDR3 is TGTGCCAGCAGCGCATCTACAGGATTCCTCACTGAAGCTTTCTTT.

The CDR3 loop is CAWSVPFREAKGNQPQHF. The CDR3 region has the DNA TGTGCCTGGAGTGTACCCTTTCGGGAGGCTAAGGGGAATCAGCCCCAGCATTTT. The chain links TRBV30 to TRBJ1-5, with D perhaps TRBD1 (5 bases). Germline V lookup: CDR1 GTSNPN, CDR2 SVGIG (reference sequence). Trimming removed 0 bases from V and 4 bases from J, with 22 bases in between. This CDR3 region has 18 residues.

The rearrangement links TRBV2 to TRBJ2-1, with a tentative D call TRBD1 (5 bases). This CDR3 is 13 amino acids long. CDR1 and CDR2 (germline): SNHLY, FYNNEI. The V end was cut by 2 bases, the J end by 6 bases, with 8 bases between. CDR3 protein: CASSEQGINEQFF. CDR3 nucleotide sequence: TGTGCCAGCAGTGAACAGGGTATCAATGAGCAGTTCTTC.

CDR3 loop: CASSTGTSGGQETQYF. The CDR3 region has the DNA TGTGCCAGCAGCACCGGGACTAGCGGGGGTCAAGAGACCCAGTACTTC. The gene calls are TRBV9 and TRBJ2-5, with TRBD2 identical over 14 bases. The germline V gene has CDR1 SGDLS and CDR2 YYNGEE. The CDR3 covers 16 residues. Losses at the gene ends were 4 bases for V and 2 bases for J; bases not matched to a gene: 4.

The chain recombines TRBV29-1 with TRBJ1-6, with D perhaps TRBD1 (5 bases). Per germline, CDR1 SQVTM and CDR2 ANQGSEA. V lost 2 bases to trimming and J lost 7 bases, with 18 bases between them. The CDR3 extends over 16 amino acids. This CDR3 is CSVEWRGEVKNSPLHF. CDR3 bases: TGCAGCGTTGAATGGAGAGGGGAGGTAAAGAATTCACCCCTCCACTTT.

The chain carries TRBV30 and TRBJ1-3; 7 bases agree with TRBD1. The CDR3 is 14 amino acids. After removal of 5 bases from V and 2 bases from J, the junction contained 6 bases not matched to a gene. CDR1 and CDR2 from the germline V gene are GTSNPN and SVGIG (reference sequence). The CDR3, as DNA: TGTGCCTGGGAGGCAGGGGGAACTGGAAACACCATATATTTT. Its protein is CAWEAGGTGNTIYF.

V usage is TRBV10-3 and J usage is TRBJ1-6, with 9 bases that match TRBD1. The CDR3 consists of 13 residues. Germline loops: CDR1 ENHRY, CDR2 SYGVKD. V lost 8 bases, J lost 7 bases, and 3 bases stayed unmatched. The CDR3 protein is CAIGTGMNSPLHF. The CDR3 DNA reads TGTGCCATCGGGACAGGGATGAATTCACCCCTCCACTTT.

The chain combines TRBV19 with TRBJ1-6; D is uncertain. This CDR3 spans 14 amino acids. In germline, CDR1 is LNHDA, CDR2 SQIVND (reference sequence). V dropped 3 bases and J dropped 10 bases, with 13 bases sitting between them. The CDR3, as DNA: TGTGCCAGTAGTATCTCAGGATCGGGATCACCCCTCCACTTT. Translating gives CASSISGSGSPLHF.

J is TRBJ2-6 and V is TRBV5-1; D call uncertain. This CDR3 region has 16 residues. Trimming cost V 0 bases and J 0 bases, with 7 bases left between them. Germline V gene lookup returns CDR1 SGHRS and CDR2 YFSETQ. The CDR3 here is CASSLEPGSGANVLTF. In DNA form, the CDR3 reads TGCGCCAGCAGCTTGGAACCCGGCTCTGGGGCCAACGTCCTGACTTTC. Full variable domain (rest looked up from reference TRBV5-1 and TRBJ2-6): KAGVTQTPRYLIKTRGQQVTLSCSPISGHRSVSWYQQTPGQGLQFLFEYFSETQRNKGNFPGRFSGRQFSNSRSEMNVSTLELGDSALYLCASSLEPGSGANVLTFGAGSRLTVL.

This chain links TRBV27 with TRBJ1-2, with 11 positions matching TRBD1. Germline V gene lookup returns CDR1 MNHEY and CDR2 SMNVEV (reference sequence). With 5 bases clipped from V and 4 bases from J, the junction kept 3 bases outside the gene matches. The CDR3 is 14 amino acids. CDR3 in DNA: TGTGCCAGCAGTGGTGGACAGGGGGCCTATGGCTACACCTTC. The encoded protein is CASSGGQGAYGYTF.

The chain joins TRBV6-5 to TRBJ2-1, with 9 positions matching TRBD2. V shed 6 bases, J shed 4 bases, and the junction held 4 bases outside the gene matches. Germline CDR1 reads MNHEY; CDR2 reads SVGAGI. The CDR3 has 14 residues. CDR3 sequence (DNA): TGTGCCAGCAGCAGCGGGGGGAATTACAATGAGCAGTTCTTC. Translation gives CASSSGGNYNEQFF.

The chain has TRBV6-5 and TRBJ2-7, with TRBD1 matching 7 bases. J was trimmed by 1 base and V by 5 bases; bases with no gene match: 2. Germline CDR1 MNHEY, CDR2 SVGAGI. This CDR3 comprises 13 residues. The CDR3 loop reads CASSLGQSYEQYF. In DNA, the CDR3 is TGTGCCAGCAGTCTGGGACAGTCCTACGAGCAGTACTTC.